This T cell receptor (beta chain) derives from a study of shared clonotypes between healthy human individuals. Study overall: A couple of women and a few men aged 18 to 49 made up the donors. Study observations and caveats: Generation probability values for non-shared clonotypes were lower than those for clonotypes shared by all four donors.

Comments on this clone: Its target is unknown.

CDR1 and CDR2 (germline): SQVTM, ANQGSEA. The CDR3 extends over 12 amino acids. Trimming shortened V by 5 bases and J by 0 bases, and 8 bases separated the two germline ends. Naive CD8 cells, CD45RO-negative and positively selected for CCR7, excluded terminally differentiated effector memory CD45RA+ cells. Deep level was the assay's run setting. TCRdb's table, derived via immunoSEQ multiplex PCR, lists solely in-frame clones and lacks some. The sample has around 1.9 million clones, 85% to 95% seen once. The genes are TRBV29-1 and TRBJ2-7; the D gene is possibly TRBD1 (5 bases). Sequencing was carried out using naive CD8+ T cells from PBMCs. This clonotype originated in a man aged 18-30 years in good health. Some clones in this sample may be carry-over from other donors' samples. This CDR3 is CSVFQGSYEQYF. The CDR3 DNA follows: TGCAGCGTTTTTCAGGGCTCCTACGAGCAGTACTTC.